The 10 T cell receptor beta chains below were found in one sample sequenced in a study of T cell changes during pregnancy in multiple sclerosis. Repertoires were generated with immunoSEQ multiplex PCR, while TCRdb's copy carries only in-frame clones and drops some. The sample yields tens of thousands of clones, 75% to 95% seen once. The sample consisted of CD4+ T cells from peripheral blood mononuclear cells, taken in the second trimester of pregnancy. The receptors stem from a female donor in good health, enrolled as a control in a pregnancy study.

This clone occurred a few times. The CDR3 bases are TGCGCCAGCAGCCCAGGACAGGGTTGGGGCTATGGCTACACCTTC. Translating it yields CASSPGQGWGYGYTF. The chain couples TRBV5-1 to TRBJ1-2, with TRBD1 identical over 8 bases. V lost 4 bases, J lost 4 bases, and 9 bases stayed unmatched. The CDR3 is made up of 15 amino acids. Germline V lookup: CDR1 SGHRS, CDR2 YFSETQ.

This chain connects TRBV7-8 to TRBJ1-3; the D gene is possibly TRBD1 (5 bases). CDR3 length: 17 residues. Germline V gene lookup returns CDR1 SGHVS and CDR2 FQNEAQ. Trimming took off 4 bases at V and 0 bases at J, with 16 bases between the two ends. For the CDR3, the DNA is TGTGCCAGCAGCTCCCTAGGCGGGGCCCGCTCTGGAAACACCATATATTTT. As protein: CASSSLGGARSGNTIYF.

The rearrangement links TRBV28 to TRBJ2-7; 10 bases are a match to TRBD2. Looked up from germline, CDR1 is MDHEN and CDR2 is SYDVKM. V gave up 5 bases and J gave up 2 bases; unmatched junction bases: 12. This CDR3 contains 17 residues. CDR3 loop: CASSPHPQAGGPYEQYF. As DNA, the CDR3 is TGTGCCAGCAGTCCACACCCTCAAGCGGGAGGGCCCTACGAGCAGTACTTC.

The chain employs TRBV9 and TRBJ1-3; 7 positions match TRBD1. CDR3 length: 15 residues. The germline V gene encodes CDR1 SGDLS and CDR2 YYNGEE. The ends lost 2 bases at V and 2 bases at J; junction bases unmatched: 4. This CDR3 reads CASSVGTAAGNTIYF. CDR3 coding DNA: TGTGCCAGCAGCGTCGGGACAGCAGCTGGAAACACCATATATTTT. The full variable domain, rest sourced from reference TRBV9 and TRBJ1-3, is DSGVTQTPKHLITATGQRVTLRCSPRSGDLSVYWYQQSLDQGLQFLIQYYNGEERAKGNILERFSAQQFPDLHSELNLSSLELGDSALYFCASSVGTAAGNTIYFGEGSWLTVV.

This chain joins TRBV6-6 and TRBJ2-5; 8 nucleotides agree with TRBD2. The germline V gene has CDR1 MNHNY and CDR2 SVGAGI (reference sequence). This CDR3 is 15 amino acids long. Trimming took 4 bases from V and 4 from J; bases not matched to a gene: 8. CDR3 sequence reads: CASSFPAGGRETQYF. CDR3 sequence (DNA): TGTGCCAGCAGTTTCCCGGCGGGAGGCCGAGAGACCCAGTACTTC.

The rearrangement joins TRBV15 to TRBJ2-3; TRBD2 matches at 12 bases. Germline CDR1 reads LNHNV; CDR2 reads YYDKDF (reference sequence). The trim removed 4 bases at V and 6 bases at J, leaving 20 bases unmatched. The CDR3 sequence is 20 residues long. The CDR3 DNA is TGTGCCACCAGCAAAGAAAAAACCGGAACTAGCGGGAGGCGGAGGGATACGCAGTATTTT. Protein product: CATSKEKTGTSGRRRDTQYF. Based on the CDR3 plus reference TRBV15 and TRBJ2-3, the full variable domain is DAMVIQNPRYQVTQFGKPVTLSCSQTLNHNVMYWYQQKSSQAPKLLFHYYDKDFNNEADTPDNFQSRRPNTSFCFLDIRSPGLGDTAMYLCATSKEKTGTSGRRRDTQYFGPGTRLTVL.

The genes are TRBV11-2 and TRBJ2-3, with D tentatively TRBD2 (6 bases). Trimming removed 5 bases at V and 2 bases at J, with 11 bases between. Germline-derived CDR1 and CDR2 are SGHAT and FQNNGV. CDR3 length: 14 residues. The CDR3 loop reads CASSRDLNTDTQYF. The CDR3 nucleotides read TGTGCCAGCAGCAGGGACTTAAACACAGATACGCAGTATTTT. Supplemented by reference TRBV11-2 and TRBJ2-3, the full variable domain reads EAGVAQSPRYKIIEKRQSVAFWCNPISGHATLYWYQQILGQGPKLLIQFQNNGVVDDSQLPKDRFSAERLKGVDSTLKIQPAKLEDSAVYLCASSRDLNTDTQYFGPGTRLTVL.

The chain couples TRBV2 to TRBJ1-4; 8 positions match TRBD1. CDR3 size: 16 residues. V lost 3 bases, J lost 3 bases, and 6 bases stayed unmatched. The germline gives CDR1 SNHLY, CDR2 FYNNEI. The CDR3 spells CASSDRGQVANEKLFF. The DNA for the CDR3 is TGTGCCAGCAGTGACAGGGGGCAAGTAGCTAATGAAAAACTGTTTTTT.

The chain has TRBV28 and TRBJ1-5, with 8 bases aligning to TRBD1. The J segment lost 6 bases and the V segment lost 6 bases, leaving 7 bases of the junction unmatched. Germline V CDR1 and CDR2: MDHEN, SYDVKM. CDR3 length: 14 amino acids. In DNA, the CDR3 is TGTGCCAGCAGCCTAGGACAGGGAGGTCAGCCCCAGCATTTT. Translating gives CASSLGQGGQPQHF. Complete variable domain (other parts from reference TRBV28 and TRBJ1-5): DVKVTQSSRYLVKRTGEKVFLECVQDMDHENMFWYRQDPGLGLRLIYFSYDVKMKEKGDIPEGYSVSREKKERFSLILESASTNQTSMYLCASSLGQGGQPQHFGDGTRLSIL.

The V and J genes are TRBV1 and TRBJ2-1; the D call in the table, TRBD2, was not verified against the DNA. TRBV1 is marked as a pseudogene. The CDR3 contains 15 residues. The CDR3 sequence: CTSSQVPGSYNEQFF. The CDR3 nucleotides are TGCACCAGCAGCCAAGTCCCCGGGTCCTACAATGAGCAGTTCTTC.